Included here is one T cell receptor beta chain sequence, with context. TCRdb's copy holds only in-frame clones and misses some; the assay was immunoSEQ multiplex PCR. The table lists some 43,000 clones, 90% of them singletons, with less than 12% in the top ten. This record belongs to a study of T cell changes during pregnancy in multiple sclerosis. Germline values: CDR1 SGDLS, CDR2 YYNGEE. The V end was cut by 4 bases, the J end by 2 bases, with 13 bases between. The CDR3 length is 15 residues. The receptor was derived from a female donor with multiple sclerosis, enrolled in a pregnancy study. The sequences come from CD8+ T cells from peripheral blood mononuclear cells, collected in the first trimester of pregnancy. The chain carries TRBV9 and TRBJ2-1, with D possibly matching TRBD1 (6 bases). CDR3 sequence (DNA): TGTGCCAGCAGCCCCCGGGACATGGCCTACAATGAGCAGTTCTTC. Its translation: CASSPRDMAYNEQFF.